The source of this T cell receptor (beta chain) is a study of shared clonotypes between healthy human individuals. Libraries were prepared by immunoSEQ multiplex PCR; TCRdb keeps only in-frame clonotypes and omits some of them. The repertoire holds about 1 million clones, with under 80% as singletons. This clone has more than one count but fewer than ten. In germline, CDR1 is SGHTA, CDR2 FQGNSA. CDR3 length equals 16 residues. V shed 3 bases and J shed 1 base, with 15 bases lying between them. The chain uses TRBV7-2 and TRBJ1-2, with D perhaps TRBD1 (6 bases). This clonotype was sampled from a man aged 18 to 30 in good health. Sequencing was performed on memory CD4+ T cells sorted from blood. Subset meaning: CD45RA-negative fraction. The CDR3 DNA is TGTGCCAGCAGCTTCAGTTCTCGGACAGTTAACTATGGCTACACCTTC. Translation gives CASSFSSRTVNYGYTF.